This T cell receptor (beta chain) comes out of a study of hypomethylating agent response in myelodysplastic syndrome. Study details: The myelodysplastic syndrome patients comprised several men and a couple of women. Study-wide results and limits: Lack of age-matching between healthy donors and MDS patients could bias comparison. Analysis covered a small cohort of just around ten patients.

The CDR3 runs to 16 residues. Germline loops: CDR1 SGDLS, CDR2 YYNGEE. The V gene end was trimmed by 4 bases and the J gene end by 5 bases; junction bases not matched to a gene: 12. Generated by immunoSEQ multiplex PCR, the TCRdb table keeps only in-frame clones and is missing some. The sample lists about 4,000 clones, around nine tenths occurring once. Comments on this clone: Its target is unknown.

The sequencing used bone marrow, collected before or after starting hypomethylating agent treatment for myelodysplastic syndrome (not recorded which). The genes are TRBV9 and TRBJ2-1; TRBD2 aligns across 7 bases. The origin of this receptor is a human donor with myelodysplastic syndrome. The CDR3 DNA reads as TGTGCCAGCAGCCCTGTCGGCGGGAGAGGCGACAATGAGCAGTTCTTC. Amino acids: CASSPVGGRGDNEQFF. The full variable domain, in which reference TRBV9 and TRBJ2-1 provide the parts outside the CDR3, is DSGVTQTPKHLITATGQRVTLRCSPRSGDLSVYWYQQSLDQGLQFLIQYYNGEERAKGNILERFSAQQFPDLHSELNLSSLELGDSALYFCASSPVGGRGDNEQFFGPGTRLTVL.